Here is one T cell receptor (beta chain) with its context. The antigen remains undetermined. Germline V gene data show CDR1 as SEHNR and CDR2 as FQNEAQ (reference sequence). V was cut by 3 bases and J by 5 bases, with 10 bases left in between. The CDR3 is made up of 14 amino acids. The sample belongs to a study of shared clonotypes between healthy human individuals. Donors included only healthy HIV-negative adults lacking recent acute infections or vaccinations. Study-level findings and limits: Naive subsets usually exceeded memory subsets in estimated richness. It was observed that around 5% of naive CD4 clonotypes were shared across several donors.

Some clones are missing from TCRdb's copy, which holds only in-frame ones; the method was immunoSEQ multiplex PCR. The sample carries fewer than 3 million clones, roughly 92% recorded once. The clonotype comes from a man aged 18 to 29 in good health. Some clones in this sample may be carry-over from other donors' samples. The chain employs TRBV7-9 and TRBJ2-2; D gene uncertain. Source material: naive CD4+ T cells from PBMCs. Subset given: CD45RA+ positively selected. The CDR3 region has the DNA TGTGCCAGCAGCTTGGATCTAAGGACCGGGGAGCTGTTTTTT. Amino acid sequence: CASSLDLRTGELFF.